This TCR beta chain came from a study of T cell responses to AZD1222 COVID-19 vaccine. About the study: Second doses were pooled across both intervals (about 4 or about 12 weeks). Study observations and caveats: Just a handful of people given AZD1222 tested seropositive at baseline. Close to half of all spike-specific TCRs reportedly target regions of the variants that are unmutated. Donors were largely white British and mainly female; clonal diversity was possibly underestimated.

With 3 bases removed from V and 4 bases from J, the gap between germline ends came to 16 bases. The length of the CDR3 is 15 residues. Looked up from germline, CDR1 is SGHVS and CDR2 is FQNEAQ. As concerns this clone: The antigen is unknown.

Only in-frame clones appear in the TCRdb table, and some are missing; sequencing was by immunoSEQ multiplex PCR. The data contain roughly 150,000 clones, around 92% of them seen just once; the ten biggest clones take up less than 2.5%. The gene calls are TRBV7-8 and TRBJ2-7, with D possibly being TRBD1 (6 bases). The sample consisted of peripheral blood, taken on day 0 of AZD1222 vaccination. The receptor was isolated from an adult in good health. The chain's CDR3 is CASSFGGGFGYEQYF. The CDR3 DNA follows: TGTGCCAGCAGCTTTGGGGGCGGGTTCGGATACGAGCAGTACTTC.